This is a list of T cell receptor beta chains from one sample in a study of blood T cells in healthy people across ages. A single record per CDR3 protein comes from TCRdb applying MiXCR to the 5' RACE reads. The data contain 750,000 to 950,000 distinct CDR3 sequences, 29% of them singletons. This same sample was also part of a study on T cells of mothers and their children.

Input material: blood. The receptors originated from a woman in her thirties or forties in good health. Each CDR3 is given with its conserved first and last residue. A D gene is named only where the DNA matches it firmly. The size field is filled for only some rows; it gives once, few, many or a size class.

CDR3 DNA: TGCGCCAGCAGCTTGGTGGTGCTAGCGGGGGCAAACAATCAGCAGTTCTTC; CDR3 protein: CASSLVVLAGANNQQFF; V gene: TRBV5-1; D gene: TRBD2; J gene: TRBJ2-1; clone size: NA
CDR3 DNA: TGCGCCAGCAGCTCCTTGCAGGGGCGCTCCTACGAGCAGTACTTC; CDR3 protein: CASSSLQGRSYEQYF; V gene: TRBV5-1; D gene: NA; J gene: TRBJ2-7; clone size: many
CDR3 DNA: TGTGCCAGCAGCTTGGTGGGTAGCGGGGGGCAAGAGACCCAGTACTTC; CDR3 protein: CASSLVGSGGQETQYF; V gene: TRBV5-5; D gene: TRBD2; J gene: TRBJ2-5; clone size: many
CDR3 DNA: TGCAGTGCCCGGGACCTAGGGGCAGATACGCAGTATTTT; CDR3 protein: CSARDLGADTQYF; V gene: TRBV20-1; D gene: NA; J gene: TRBJ2-3; clone size: NA
CDR3 DNA: TGTGCCAGCAGTTCTGAGCGGACAGGGGGCGGCTACACCTTC; CDR3 protein: CASSSERTGGGYTF; V gene: TRBV12-3/TRBV12-4; D gene: TRBD1; J gene: TRBJ1-2; clone size: NA
CDR3 DNA: TGTGCCAGCAGTTACGTAGGTGAGAACAATGAGCAGTTCTTC; CDR3 protein: CASSYVGENNEQFF; V gene: TRBV6-5; D gene: NA; J gene: TRBJ2-1; clone size: NA
CDR3 DNA: TGTGCCAGCAGCCTCCCATCTCAGGGCACTGGGGAGAACACTGAAGCTTTCTTT; CDR3 protein: CASSLPSQGTGENTEAFF; V gene: TRBV5-5; D gene: NA; J gene: TRBJ1-1; clone size: NA
CDR3 DNA: TGCAGCGTCGGGACTAGCGGGGGTTACGAGCAGTACTTC; CDR3 protein: CSVGTSGGYEQYF; V gene: TRBV29-1; D gene: TRBD2; J gene: TRBJ2-7; clone size: many
CDR3 DNA: TGCAGCGTTGGTTGTACAGAACCCATGAACACTGAAGCTTTCTTT; CDR3 protein: CSVGCTEPMNTEAFF; V gene: TRBV29-1; D gene: NA; J gene: TRBJ1-1; clone size: NA
CDR3 DNA: TGTGCCAGCAGGTCAGGGGCCGGGGAGCTGTTTTTT; CDR3 protein: CASRSGAGELFF; V gene: TRBV19; D gene: NA; J gene: TRBJ2-2; clone size: NA
CDR3 DNA: TGCAGTGCTAGAGATGGGGATAGCGGGGGCTACGAGCAGTACTTC; CDR3 protein: CSARDGDSGGYEQYF; V gene: TRBV20-1; D gene: TRBD2; J gene: TRBJ2-7; clone size: few
CDR3 DNA: TGTGCCAGCAGCCCTACGGCAGGAGGTAACTATGGCTACACCTTC; CDR3 protein: CASSPTAGGNYGYTF; V gene: TRBV28; D gene: NA; J gene: TRBJ1-2; clone size: NA
CDR3 DNA: TGCGCCAGCAGCTTCGGGACAGGGGACCGCTGGAGCACTGAAGCTTTCTTT; CDR3 protein: CASSFGTGDRWSTEAFF; V gene: TRBV5-1; D gene: TRBD1; J gene: TRBJ1-1; clone size: NA
CDR3 DNA: TGTGCCAGCAGTTCGACAAGAAATATTTATAACTATGGCTACACCTTC; CDR3 protein: CASSSTRNIYNYGYTF; V gene: TRBV12-3/TRBV12-4; D gene: NA; J gene: TRBJ1-2; clone size: few
CDR3 DNA: TGTGCCAGCAGCGCGCAGGATAATGAAAAACTGTTTTTT; CDR3 protein: CASSAQDNEKLFF; V gene: TRBV9; D gene: NA; J gene: TRBJ1-4; clone size: few
CDR3 DNA: TGCGCCAGCAGCCAAGAGTTCCGACTAGCGGGGGGGAGCTCCTACAATGAGCAGTTCTTC; CDR3 protein: CASSQEFRLAGGSSYNEQFF; V gene: TRBV4-3; D gene: TRBD2; J gene: TRBJ2-1; clone size: NA
CDR3 DNA: TGTGCCAGCAGTCAAACAGGGGGCAGAAGTCAGCCCCAGCATTTT; CDR3 protein: CASSQTGGRSQPQHF; V gene: TRBV12-3/TRBV12-4; D gene: TRBD1; J gene: TRBJ1-5; clone size: few
CDR3 DNA: TGTGCCAGCAGCCAGGAGGGGGGGGTGTACTACGAAAAACTGTTTTTT; CDR3 protein: CASSQEGGVYYEKLFF; V gene: TRBV28; D gene: NA; J gene: TRBJ1-4; clone size: few
CDR3 DNA: TGTGCCACTCGGGGCGGGGTCGGTCAGCCCCAGCATTTT; CDR3 protein: CATRGGVGQPQHF; V gene: TRBV24-1; D gene: NA; J gene: TRBJ1-5; clone size: NA
CDR3 DNA: TGTGCCAGCACCACAGCGGGGGGAATGGGTGAAAAACTGTTTTTT; CDR3 protein: CASTTAGGMGEKLFF; V gene: TRBV7-9; D gene: NA; J gene: TRBJ1-4; clone size: few
CDR3 DNA: TGTGTCAGCAGCTCGACAGGGTGGTACGAGCAGTACTTC; CDR3 protein: CVSSSTGWYEQYF; V gene: TRBV7-9; D gene: TRBD1; J gene: TRBJ2-7; clone size: few
CDR3 DNA: TGTGCCAGCAGCGGACAGGGGAACTCCTACAATGAGCAGTTCTTC; CDR3 protein: CASSGQGNSYNEQFF; V gene: TRBV6-1; D gene: TRBD1; J gene: TRBJ2-1; clone size: many
CDR3 DNA: TGTGCCAGCAGCCTTATCGCTAGCGGGGGGGCGGGGGAGACCCAGTACTTC; CDR3 protein: CASSLIASGGAGETQYF; V gene: TRBV5-5; D gene: TRBD2; J gene: TRBJ2-5; clone size: NA
CDR3 DNA: TGTGCCAGCAGTAGCCGACAGGGGGATCAGCCCCAGCATTTT; CDR3 protein: CASSSRQGDQPQHF; V gene: TRBV7-2; D gene: TRBD1; J gene: TRBJ1-5; clone size: many
CDR3 DNA: TGTGCCAGCAGCCCGATGTGGGGTGAACTCAACTTCGAATATAATTCACCCCTCCACTTT; CDR3 protein: CASSPMWGELNFEYNSPLHF; V gene: TRBV7-8; D gene: NA; J gene: TRBJ1-6; clone size: few
CDR3 DNA: TGTGCCAGCAGTTCAGGGGGCGTCTCCTACGAGCAGTACTTC; CDR3 protein: CASSSGGVSYEQYF; V gene: TRBV27; D gene: TRBD1; J gene: TRBJ2-7; clone size: many
CDR3 DNA: TGTGCCACCAGCCCTGGGGGTAGCGTATCCTACGAGCAGTACTTC; CDR3 protein: CATSPGGSVSYEQYF; V gene: TRBV15; D gene: NA; J gene: TRBJ2-7; clone size: many
CDR3 DNA: TGTGCCAGCAGCCCCGGACGGAACCACGAGCAGTACTTC; CDR3 protein: CASSPGRNHEQYF; V gene: TRBV7-2; D gene: NA; J gene: TRBJ2-7; clone size: NA
CDR3 DNA: TGTGCCAGCAGCTTAACCCGACTCTCTGGAAACACCATATATTTT; CDR3 protein: CASSLTRLSGNTIYF; V gene: TRBV7-2; D gene: NA; J gene: TRBJ1-3; clone size: NA
CDR3 DNA: TGCGCCAGCAGCCAAGATGGTTGGACGGAGGGCTACACCTTC; CDR3 protein: CASSQDGWTEGYTF; V gene: TRBV4-3; D gene: NA; J gene: TRBJ1-2; clone size: NA
CDR3 DNA: TGCGCCAGCAGCGGGACAGCTGACTTCCCAGAGACCCAGTACTTC; CDR3 protein: CASSGTADFPETQYF; V gene: TRBV5-1; D gene: TRBD1; J gene: TRBJ2-5; clone size: NA
CDR3 DNA: TGTGCCAGCAGTTTTGCAGTACGGGGCTACAATGAGCAGTTCTTC; CDR3 protein: CASSFAVRGYNEQFF; V gene: TRBV6-2/TRBV6-3; D gene: NA; J gene: TRBJ2-1; clone size: NA
CDR3 DNA: TGTGCCAGCAGCCTTAATGAAGCTTTCTTT; CDR3 protein: CASSLNEAFF; V gene: TRBV6-7; D gene: NA; J gene: TRBJ1-1; clone size: few
CDR3 DNA: TGTGCCAGCAGGCTGGGACAGGGATCTAACTATGGCTACACCTTC; CDR3 protein: CASRLGQGSNYGYTF; V gene: TRBV2; D gene: TRBD1; J gene: TRBJ1-2; clone size: once
CDR3 DNA: TGCGCCAGCAGCTTGGAAACGGCTCCTACTAACTATGGCTACACCTTC; CDR3 protein: CASSLETAPTNYGYTF; V gene: TRBV5-1; D gene: NA; J gene: TRBJ1-2; clone size: NA
CDR3 DNA: TGCGCCAGCAGCTCCTATACTGGCGGGGGCACAGATACGCAGTATTTT; CDR3 protein: CASSSYTGGGTDTQYF; V gene: TRBV5-1; D gene: NA; J gene: TRBJ2-3; clone size: NA
CDR3 DNA: TGTGCCAGCAGCTTAGATAGGGGGATCCGCAAGCAGTACTTC; CDR3 protein: CASSLDRGIRKQYF; V gene: TRBV7-9; D gene: NA; J gene: TRBJ2-4; clone size: once
CDR3 DNA: TGTGCCTGGAGTGGATTGGGACAATACTCCTACGAGCAGTACTTC; CDR3 protein: CAWSGLGQYSYEQYF; V gene: TRBV30; D gene: NA; J gene: TRBJ2-7; clone size: few
CDR3 DNA: TGTGCCAGCAGCTTGTATCGGGGGGGGTACGAGCAGTACTTC; CDR3 protein: CASSLYRGGYEQYF; V gene: TRBV28; D gene: TRBD2; J gene: TRBJ2-7; clone size: many
CDR3 DNA: TGTGCCAGCAGCCCAATACCGGGGGGCGTCACTGAAGCTTTCTTT; CDR3 protein: CASSPIPGGVTEAFF; V gene: TRBV4-2; D gene: NA; J gene: TRBJ1-1; clone size: NA
CDR3 DNA: TGTGCCAGCAGTTCCCTTCAGGATTATGGCCACACCTTC; CDR3 protein: CASSSLQDYGHTF; V gene: TRBV6-5; D gene: NA; J gene: TRBJ1-2; clone size: few
CDR3 DNA: TGCGCCAGCTCCGGGACAGGGTCTTACAATGAGCAGTTCTTC; CDR3 protein: CASSGTGSYNEQFF; V gene: TRBV5-1; D gene: TRBD1; J gene: TRBJ2-1; clone size: many
CDR3 DNA: TGCGCCAGCAGCCAAGTGGCTAGCGGGAACCAAGAGACCCAGTACTTC; CDR3 protein: CASSQVASGNQETQYF; V gene: TRBV4-3; D gene: TRBD2; J gene: TRBJ2-5; clone size: many
CDR3 DNA: TGTGCCAGCAGTTATCAGACATTAGCTCAAGAGACCCAGTACTTC; CDR3 protein: CASSYQTLAQETQYF; V gene: TRBV6-6; D gene: NA; J gene: TRBJ2-5; clone size: NA
CDR3 DNA: TGCGTCAGCAGCCAAGATGGGACTAGCGACCAAGAGACCCAGTACTTC; CDR3 protein: CVSSQDGTSDQETQYF; V gene: TRBV4-1; D gene: TRBD2; J gene: TRBJ2-5; clone size: NA
CDR3 DNA: TGTGCCAGCACCGGACTAGCGGGGACGAACACCGGGGAGCTGTTTTTT; CDR3 protein: CASTGLAGTNTGELFF; V gene: TRBV27; D gene: TRBD2; J gene: TRBJ2-2; clone size: NA
CDR3 DNA: TGTGCCAGCAGCTTAGAGGCAGGGGGTTCGGAGACCCAGTACTTC; CDR3 protein: CASSLEAGGSETQYF; V gene: TRBV7-6; D gene: TRBD1; J gene: TRBJ2-5; clone size: few
CDR3 DNA: TGCAGTTTCACCCCGGGGGACTTCCAAGAGGCCCAGTACTTC; CDR3 protein: CSFTPGDFQEAQYF; V gene: TRBV20-1; D gene: NA; J gene: TRBJ2-5; clone size: NA
CDR3 DNA: TGTGCCAGCAGCCTCGTATTAGCGGGGGGGCCGAATGAGCAGTTCTTC; CDR3 protein: CASSLVLAGGPNEQFF; V gene: TRBV7-3; D gene: TRBD2; J gene: TRBJ2-1; clone size: NA
CDR3 DNA: TGTGCCAGCAGTTTGGGTTCAGGGAACGGCAATCAGCCCCAGCATTTT; CDR3 protein: CASSLGSGNGNQPQHF; V gene: TRBV28; D gene: NA; J gene: TRBJ1-5; clone size: few
CDR3 DNA: TGTGCCAGCAGCCATGGTGTGACTAGCCGGTTCAATGAGCAGTTCTTC; CDR3 protein: CASSHGVTSRFNEQFF; V gene: TRBV7-9; D gene: TRBD2; J gene: TRBJ2-1; clone size: NA
CDR3 DNA: TGTGCCAGCAGTTATGGCCTTAGGGACAGGGGGGATCGCAACTATGGCTACACCTTC; CDR3 protein: CASSYGLRDRGDRNYGYTF; V gene: TRBV3-1; D gene: TRBD1; J gene: TRBJ1-2; clone size: NA
CDR3 DNA: TGCGCCAGCAGCTTTGTACAGGCGCCTAATCGGCCCCAGCATTTT; CDR3 protein: CASSFVQAPNRPQHF; V gene: TRBV4-1; D gene: NA; J gene: TRBJ1-5; clone size: NA
CDR3 DNA: TGTGCCAGCAGTCCGGATTCGCCGGGACAGAGCACAGATACGCAGTATTTT; CDR3 protein: CASSPDSPGQSTDTQYF; V gene: TRBV27; D gene: TRBD1; J gene: TRBJ2-3; clone size: few
CDR3 DNA: TGCAGTGTTCGCCCAGACAGGGCCCTCTCCTACGAGCAGTACTTC; CDR3 protein: CSVRPDRALSYEQYF; V gene: TRBV20-1; D gene: TRBD1; J gene: TRBJ2-7; clone size: few